The 14 T cell receptor beta chains below all came from one sample that was sequenced in a study of regulatory T cells in long-lasting Graves disease. Time point denoted: newly diagnosed GD, antithyroid drugs for less than 3 months. Scientists built the TCR library using RNA that was extracted from PBMCs. TCR beta libraries were built with iRepertoire HTBI primers and Arm-PCR of CDR3 regions. TCRdb analysed the multiplex PCR reads with MiXCR anew, one entry per CDR3 protein. The table includes a few hundred thousand distinct CDR3 sequences, about 11% detected once. The sample also formed part of further work on T cells in Graves' hyperthyroidism and ophthalmopathy.

The material sequenced was peripheral blood mononuclear cells (PBMCs), taken at new diagnosis, from a patient treated with antithyroid drugs. The receptor set was obtained from a woman aged 18-35 years with Graves disease.

The sample holds many counts of this clonotype. The genes are TRBV12-3 or TRBV12-4 and TRBJ2-7; D is perhaps TRBD1 (6 bases). This CDR3 is built from 13 residues. V lost 4 bases to trimming and J lost 3 bases, with 10 bases between them. DNA for the CDR3: TGTGCCAGCAGTTCACAGGGCTACTACGAGCAGTACGTC. This sequence encodes CASSSQGYYEQYV.

V and J are TRBV4-1 and TRBJ2-4, with a weak D call TRBD1 (5 bases). V lost 2 bases to trimming and J lost 0 bases, with 11 bases between them. Per the germline V gene, CDR1 is MGHRA and CDR2 is YSYEKL. The CDR3 loop spans 16 amino acids. In DNA form, the CDR3 reads TGCGCCAGCAGCCAAAGGGGCCTGGGAGCCAAAAACATTCAGTACTTC. It encodes CASSQRGLGAKNIQYF.

The table lists this clonotype with a few counts. The chain combines TRBV12-3 or TRBV12-4 with TRBJ2-2, with D possibly called TRBD1 or TRBD2 (6 bases each). This CDR3 contains 13 residues. Deletions cut 3 bases from V and 7 bases from J, with 9 bases between. CDR3 nucleotides: TGTGCCAGCAGTTTCGGGGGCATCGGGGAGCTGTTTTTT. It specifies CASSFGGIGELFF.

Concerning this clonotype itself: One junction end disagrees with the germline gene, perhaps due to a read error. This chain links TRBV2 with TRBJ1-2; D possibly corresponds to TRBD1 (5 bases). The CDR3 is 15 amino acids. CDR1 is SNHLY and CDR2 is FYNNEI in the germline V gene. CDR3 DNA sequence: TGTGCCAGCAGGGAAAACAGGAGGCGAAACTATGGCCACACCTTC. Translating it yields CASRENRRRNYGHTF.

This clonotype was counted ten times or more. The rearrangement uses TRBV19 and TRBJ1-1, with 7 bases identical to TRBD1. Germline values: CDR1 LNHDA, CDR2 SQIVND (reference sequence). The CDR3 contains 15 residues. Unmatched junction bases numbered 8, after V lost 3 bases and J lost 4 bases. The CDR3 region is CASSIEGGGITEAFF. The CDR3, as DNA: TGTGCCAGTAGTATTGAAGGAGGGGGCATCACTGAAGCTTTCTTT. Supplemented by reference TRBV19 and TRBJ1-1, the full variable domain reads DGGITQSPKYLFRKEGQNVTLSCEQNLNHDAMYWYRQDPGQGLRLIYYSQIVNDFQKGDIAEGYSVSREKKESFPLTVTSAQKNPTAFYLCASSIEGGGITEAFFGQGTRLTVV.

There are many counts of this clonotype. The chain employs TRBV7-8 and TRBJ2-5; TRBD1 matches 7 bases. The CDR3 loop spans 12 amino acids. V was clipped by 6 bases and J by 3 bases; unmatched bases: 1. Germline CDR1 and CDR2: SGHVS and FQNEAQ. CDR3 loop: CASSTGEETQYF. The CDR3 DNA reads as TGTGCCAGCAGTACAGGGGAAGAGACCCAGTACTTC.

This clonotype was recorded at least ten times. The J gene is TRBJ1-1, the V gene TRBV18; D gene ambiguous. Looked up from germline, CDR1 is KGHSH and CDR2 is LQKENI. The CDR3 has 14 residues. V was pared by 3 bases and J by 2 bases, with 10 bases between. The CDR3 here is CASSPLTVNTEAFF. The CDR3, as DNA: TGTGCCAGCTCACCGTTGACGGTAAACACTGAAGCTTTCTTT.

The CDR3 nucleotides are TGCGCCAGCAGCGTGGACGGGACAGGGGATTTTGTAGCTTTCTTT. Its translation is CASSVDGTGDFVAFF. The genes are TRBV4-1 and TRBJ1-1; TRBD1 matches at 10 bases. V gave up 5 bases and J gave up 10 bases; unmatched junction bases: 13. The V gene's germline CDR1 is MGHRA and CDR2 YSYEKL. CDR3 length: 15 residues.

This clonotype has at least ten counts. The chain recombines TRBV6-9 with TRBJ2-5; tentatively, D is TRBD1 (5 bases). CDR3 size: 14 residues. V was pared by 3 bases and J by 1 base, with 9 bases between. Germline CDR1 MNHGY, CDR2 SVAAGI. The CDR3 sequence: CASSYFDSQETQYF. The CDR3 DNA reads as TGTGCCAGCAGTTACTTTGACAGCCAAGAGACCCAGTACTTC.

This clonotype was detected only a few times. The chain's CDR3 is CASSFQQYSNQPQHF. The CDR3 DNA reads TGTGCCAGCAGTTTTCAACAGTATAGCAATCAGCCCCAGCATTTT. The gene calls are TRBV6-2 or TRBV6-3 and TRBJ1-5; no clear D. V lost 4 bases and J 0 bases, leaving 10 bases between the germline ends. The germline CDR1 and CDR2 sequences are MNHEY and SVGEGT. The CDR3 covers 15 residues.

At least ten counts were recorded for this clonotype. The V gene is TRBV18, the J gene TRBJ2-1, with D maybe TRBD1 (6 bases). The CDR3 extends over 13 amino acids. Germline V gene data show CDR1 as KGHSH and CDR2 as LQKENI. V was clipped by 2 bases and J by 8 bases, with 10 bases between them. CDR3 coding DNA: TGTGCCAGCTCACCAGAACAGGGTGATGAGCAGTTCTTC. Translation gives CASSPEQGDEQFF.

This clonotype was observed a handful of times. The chain has TRBV7-8 and TRBJ1-5, with D hard to call. Germline values: CDR1 SGHVS, CDR2 FQNEAQ. V lost 7 bases and J lost 9, with 16 bases in between. The CDR3 covers 13 residues. The CDR3 region is CASTSRGLAPQHF. In nucleotides, the CDR3 is TGTGCCAGCACCTCCCGTGGGTTGGCGCCCCAGCATTTT. The variable domain in full, with the rest retrieved from reference TRBV7-8 and TRBJ1-5, is GAGVSQSPRYKVAKRGQDVALRCDPISGHVSLFWYQQALGQGPEFLTYFQNEAQLDKSGLPSDRFFAERPEGSVSTLKIQRTQQEDSAVYLCASTSRGLAPQHFGDGTRLSIL.

This clonotype has a count of ten or more. The chain uses TRBV18 and TRBJ1-5; D not resolved. The CDR3 covers 14 residues. Per germline, CDR1 KGHSH and CDR2 LQKENI. Between the trimmed V and J ends, which lost 2 bases and 0 bases, there was a span of 5 bases. CDR3 nucleotides: TGTGCCAGCTCACCAAATTATAGCAATCAGCCCCAGCATTTT. Its translation is CASSPNYSNQPQHF.

This clonotype has more than one count but fewer than ten. One end of the junction fails to match germline, which may point to a read error. This sequence joins TRBV13 and TRBJ1-1, with D hard to call. From germline, CDR1 is PRHDT and CDR2 FYEKMQ (reference sequence). This CDR3 has 14 amino acids. CDR3 bases: TGCGCCAGCAGCAAGCCTCCCATGAACACTGAAGCTTTCTTT. The encoded protein is CASSKPPMNTEAFF.